The 20 T cell receptor beta chains presented below share a single source sample, sequenced in a study of beta chain features in type 1 diabetes. Broader study findings: People with Type 1 diabetes carried modestly yet significantly shorter TCRB CDR3s in all four CD4+ subsets.

Reverse transcribing all isolated RNA meant expressed TCRB transcripts were sequenced. The protocol was immunoSEQ multiplex PCR, while the TCRdb copy is restricted to in-frame clones and leaves out a portion. The sample holds hundreds of thousands of clones, more than 13% seen once. These receptors are not linked to any known antigen. Sequencing was performed on naive CD4+ T cells from blood. The receptors derive from a man aged 18 to 29 with type 1 diabetes.

This chain joins TRBV30 and TRBJ1-5; tentative D call: TRBD1 (6 bases). Deletions cut 0 bases from V and 9 bases from J, with 27 bases between. CDR1 GTSNPN and CDR2 SVGIG come from the germline V gene (reference sequence). The length of the CDR3 is 18 residues. The DNA for the CDR3 is TGTGCCTGGAGTGTTAGTAGAGTTAATTGGACAGCGACTTTGCCCCAGCATTTT. It encodes CAWSVSRVNWTATLPQHF.

The table lists this clone with a few counts. CDR3 in DNA: TGTGCCTGGAGTCCGGGGCCCTATGGCTACACCTTC. It encodes CAWSPGPYGYTF. The chain employs TRBV30 and TRBJ1-2; D is possibly TRBD1 (5 bases). CDR3 length: 12 residues. V was pared by 2 bases and J by 4 bases, with 8 bases between. The germline V gene encodes CDR1 GTSNPN and CDR2 SVGIG (reference sequence).

In its sample, this clone was seen once. This sequence joins TRBV28 and TRBJ1-2; D may be TRBD1 (6 bases). V was cut by 8 bases and J by 4 bases, with 11 bases left in between. This CDR3 has 12 residues. CDR1 is MDHEN and CDR2 is SYDVKM in the germline V gene. The chain's CDR3 is CASAKGGYGYTF. The CDR3 nucleotides read TGTGCCAGCGCAAAGGGGGGCTATGGCTACACCTTC.

This clone turned up a few times. The CDR3 loop reads CASRKTSGNTDTQYF. Written as DNA, the CDR3 is TGTGCCAGTAGGAAGACTAGCGGAAACACAGATACGCAGTATTTT. The V gene is TRBV19, the J gene TRBJ2-3; TRBD2 agrees at 9 bases. The trim removed 6 bases at V and 2 bases at J, leaving 6 bases unmatched. The CDR3 extends over 15 amino acids. Germline CDR1 is LNHDA and CDR2 is SQIVND (reference sequence).

This clone was counted a few times. The chain links TRBV7-9 to TRBJ1-4, with 10 bases identical to TRBD1. There are 17 residues in the CDR3. Germline lookup yields CDR1 SEHNR and CDR2 FQNEAQ (reference sequence). Unmatched junction bases numbered 10, after V lost 3 bases and J lost 6 bases. In DNA, the CDR3 is TGTGCCAGCAGCTTTCGGGACAGGGGAACCACGGATGAAAAACTGTTTTTT. Its translation is CASSFRDRGTTDEKLFF.

This chain uses TRBV6-1 with TRBJ2-3; 8 bases are a match to TRBD1. The CDR3 extends over 15 amino acids. With 5 bases clipped from V and 4 bases from J, the junction kept 8 bases outside the gene matches. Germline CDR1 is MNHNS and CDR2 is SASEGT. CDR3 nucleotides: TGTGCCAGCAGTCCCGGGACAGGAATTGCAGATACGCAGTATTTT. Translation gives CASSPGTGIADTQYF.

This clone has just one count. This rearrangement joins TRBV7-9 to TRBJ1-1; D is undetermined. This CDR3 comprises 13 residues. Germline V gene sequence: CDR1 SEHNR, CDR2 FQNEAQ (reference sequence). The V gene lost 2 bases and the J gene lost 3 bases, with 7 bases spanning the gap. The CDR3 region is CASSLNRDTEAFF. CDR3 in DNA: TGTGCCAGCAGCTTAAATCGGGACACTGAAGCTTTCTTT.

In this sample, this clone turned up a few times. This chain uses TRBV10-3 with TRBJ2-3, with D perhaps TRBD2 (5 bases). Trimming left V 3 bases short and J 3 bases short, with 10 bases between. The CDR3 runs 14 residues. CDR1 is ENHRY and CDR2 is SYGVKD in the germline V gene. CDR3 in DNA: TGTGCCATCAGTGATCTGCTAGCTACAGATACGCAGTATTTT. It encodes CAISDLLATDTQYF.

The chain couples TRBV27 to TRBJ1-2; possible D gene TRBD1, 5 bases. The CDR3 is 15 amino acids. CDR1 MNHEY and CDR2 SMNVEV come from the germline V gene (reference sequence). V was shortened by 5 bases and J by 1 base, with 14 bases between the two germline ends. The CDR3, as DNA: TGTGCCAGCAGTCCAACGCAAGGGGTTAACTATGGCTACACCTTC. Its protein product is CASSPTQGVNYGYTF.

This clone has a handful of counts. This sequence joins TRBV4-2 and TRBJ2-1; D gene ambiguous. Germline V gives CDR1 LGHNA, CDR2 YNFKEQ. The CDR3 extends over 14 amino acids. The V gene lost 0 bases and the J gene lost 5 bases, with 8 bases spanning the gap. CDR3 residues: CASSQDRADNEQFF. The DNA of the CDR3 is TGTGCCAGCAGCCAAGATAGGGCGGACAATGAGCAGTTCTTC.

A few counts support this clone. The chain recombines TRBV29-1 with TRBJ2-7; tentatively, D is TRBD1 (5 bases). The CDR3 is 11 residues long. The germline V gene has CDR1 SQVTM and CDR2 ANQGSEA. Trimming pared 5 bases from V and 3 bases from J, leaving 8 bases between. CDR3 sequence: CSVLQGYEQYF. CDR3 sequence (DNA): TGCAGCGTTCTCCAGGGCTACGAGCAGTACTTC.

This clone was detected only a few times. This sequence joins TRBV7-2 and TRBJ2-7; 10 positions match TRBD2. From germline, CDR1 is SGHTA and CDR2 FQGNSA. This CDR3 comprises 15 residues. The ends lost 5 bases at V and 3 bases at J; junction bases unmatched: 7. DNA for the CDR3: TGTGCCAGCAGCCTCGTAGCGGGAGGCGGCTACGAGCAGTACTTC. This translates into CASSLVAGGGYEQYF. The complete variable domain, with remaining parts taken from reference TRBV7-2 and TRBJ2-7, reads GAGVSQSPSNKVTEKGKDVELRCDPISGHTALYWYRQSLGQGLEFLIYFQGNSAPDKSGLPSDRFSAERTGGSVSTLTIQRTQQEDSAVYLCASSLVAGGGYEQYFGPGTRLTVT.

V gene TRBV11-2 combines with J gene TRBJ1-2; maybe TRBD1 (5 bases). From germline, CDR1 is SGHAT and CDR2 FQNNGV. Trimming stripped 5 bases from V and 4 bases from J, with 11 bases between. CDR3 length equals 13 residues. The CDR3 region has the DNA TGTGCCAGCAGCCTAACACAGGTCTATGGCTACACCTTC. Amino acids: CASSLTQVYGYTF.

The V and J genes are TRBV4-2 and TRBJ1-1; 8 bases are shared with TRBD1. Trimming removed 3 bases from V and 2 bases from J; junction bases left unmatched: 11. The germline gives CDR1 LGHNA, CDR2 YNFKEQ. The CDR3 is 17 residues long. CDR3 amino acids: CASSHWTGMGKNTEAFF. CDR3 sequence (DNA): TGTGCCAGCAGCCATTGGACAGGGATGGGTAAAAACACTGAAGCTTTCTTT.

The V and J genes are TRBV6-5 and TRBJ2-7; weak D call: TRBD1 (6 bases). This CDR3 is 12 amino acids long. Germline V gene sequence: CDR1 MNHEY, CDR2 SVGAGI. The ends were cut back, 8 bases at V and 5 bases at J, with 13 bases in the middle. The CDR3 sequence: CASGITGNEQYF. The CDR3 DNA reads TGTGCCAGCGGAATTACAGGGAACGAGCAGTACTTC.

Note on this clone: A junction end diverges from the germline sequence, so it may reflect a read error. V gene TRBV5-1 combines with J gene TRBJ2-7; D may match TRBD1 or TRBD2 (5 bases each). CDR1 is SGHRS, CDR2 YFSETQ, per germline. The CDR3 consists of 12 residues. The CDR3 is CASSPIGTNFNF. The CDR3 DNA is TGCGCCAGCAGCCCCATAGGGACGAATTTCAACTTC.

This clone occurred a few times. The chain employs TRBV6-6 and TRBJ2-7; 9 positions agree with TRBD2. The V segment lost 0 bases and the J segment 7 bases; nucleotides outside the gene matches: 10. CDR1 MNHNY and CDR2 SVGAGI come from the germline V gene (reference sequence). The CDR3 spans 16 residues. CDR3 sequence (DNA): TGTGCCAGCAGTTACTCGATAGCGGGGGTGCGAGTGGAGCAGTACTTC. As protein: CASSYSIAGVRVEQYF.

This clone was seen a few times. The chain employs TRBV18 and TRBJ1-1; TRBD1 matches 8 bases. With 3 bases clipped from V and 1 base from J, the junction kept 4 bases outside the gene matches. From germline, CDR1 is KGHSH and CDR2 LQKENI. The CDR3 runs 15 residues. The CDR3, as DNA: TGTGCCAGCTCACCTTTGGACAGGGCGAACACTGAAGCTTTCTTT. Translation gives CASSPLDRANTEAFF. Together with reference TRBV18 and TRBJ1-1, the CDR3 gives the full variable domain: NAGVMQNPRHLVRRRGQEARLRCSPMKGHSHVYWYRQLPEEGLKFMVYLQKENIIDESGMPKERFSAEFPKEGPSILRIQQVVRGDSAAYFCASSPLDRANTEAFFGQGTRLTVV.

This clone was seen more than once but under ten times. The V and J genes are TRBV7-2 and TRBJ2-1; tentative D call: TRBD2 (5 bases). Deletions cut 6 bases from V and 8 bases from J, with 20 bases between. In germline, CDR1 is SGHTA, CDR2 FQGNSA. The CDR3 runs 15 residues. For the CDR3, the DNA is TGTGCCAGCAGTTACGCCCACGCGGGTAGCGATGAGCAGTTCTTC. Its protein is CASSYAHAGSDEQFF.

This chain links TRBV5-4 with TRBJ1-1; 7 bases are a match to TRBD1. Trimming cost V 4 bases and J 3 bases; bases outside gene matches: 9. The germline V gene encodes CDR1 SGHNT and CDR2 YYREEE (reference sequence). The CDR3 runs to 15 residues. For the CDR3, the DNA is TGTGCCAGCAGCAGGGACAGCCCGGGGGACACTGAAGCTTTCTTT. Translated, it gives CASSRDSPGDTEAFF.